This is a list of T cell receptor beta chains from one sample in a study of blood T cells in healthy people across ages. Via MiXCR, TCRdb re-called the 5' RACE reads, giving one row per CDR3 protein. The data show 1,500,000 or so distinct CDR3 sequences, about 42% seen once. Sample: blood. The receptors stem from a woman under 30 in good health. The conserved cysteine and the conserved F or W are not part of the CDR3 here. Not all rows give a size; the values are once, few, many and, for expanded clones, a class.

.	TRBV6-5	TRBJ1-2	ASSYSKAGRGYT
.	TRBV4-3	TRBJ2-7	ASSQGSPRAYEQY
.	TRBV21-1	TRBJ1-5	ASRGSGNQPQH
.	TRBV12-3/TRBV12-4	TRBJ2-3	ASTRTVADTQY
few	TRBV20-1	TRBJ2-3	SALWGLATFHSSTDTQY
.	TRBV4-3	TRBJ1-4	ASSQDTAEKLF
.	TRBV7-2	TRBJ2-2	ASRQRVFTGELF
.	TRBV9	TRBJ2-3	ASSVGGTNTDTQY
once	TRBV10-3	TRBJ2-3	AISDFGQGSDTQY
.	TRBV7-9	TRBJ2-1	ASSLARGDHPYNEQF
.	TRBV10-3	TRBJ1-4	AISEPGGTNEKLF
.	TRBV3-1	TRBJ2-7	ASSQGDGTSIYEQY
.	TRBV6-5	TRBJ1-3	ASSSTGYSGNTIY
.	TRBV20-1	TRBJ2-1	SARLASGDYNEQF
.	TRBV28	TRBJ2-1	ASSSNGPVYNEQF
few	TRBV29-1	TRBJ2-5	SVEVVQETQY
.	TRBV9	TRBJ2-1	ASSVVVEGQQF
few	TRBV7-2	TRBJ1-5	ASSLSGANQPQH
few	TRBV7-9	TRBJ2-3	ASSWTGFSTDTQY
.	TRBV20-1	TRBJ1-5	SARELVGGGQPQH
.	TRBV30	TRBJ1-6	AAQGARLTSPLH
few	TRBV4-1	TRBJ2-3	ASSQLLRGGTDTQY
.	TRBV12-3/TRBV12-4	TRBJ2-2	ASSSPKEGSGELF